These 5 T cell receptor beta chains share one sample of origin, sequenced in a study of blood T cells in healthy people across ages. Then a second PCR, running about 6 to 12 cycles, was carried out with a sample-barcoded 5' primer and a J-beta primer mix. TCRdb analysed the 5' RACE reads with MiXCR anew, one entry per CDR3 protein. The sample includes 920,000 or so distinct CDR3 sequences, around 43% of them seen just once. Sequenced material: blood. Source of these receptors: an older woman in good health.

The J gene is TRBJ1-2, the V gene TRBV20-1; unclear D gene. This CDR3 region has 13 residues. CDR1 and CDR2 from the germline V gene are DFQATT and SNEGSKA (reference sequence). Trimming shortened V by 0 bases and J by 4 bases, and 9 bases separated the two germline ends. In nucleotides, the CDR3 is TGCAGTGCTAGAGAAGGGTTGAGCTATGGCTACACCTTC. This sequence encodes CSAREGLSYGYTF.

This clonotype has more than one count but fewer than ten. This sequence joins TRBV15 and TRBJ2-1, with D possibly being TRBD1 (6 bases). V shed 8 bases and J shed 8 bases, with 10 bases lying between them. Germline V gives CDR1 LNHNV, CDR2 YYDKDF (reference sequence). The CDR3 spans 11 residues. Here the CDR3 DNA reads TGTGCCACCCAGGGGATGCATGAGCAGTTCTTC. This translates into CATQGMHEQFF. The whole variable domain, filled in from reference TRBV15 and TRBJ2-1, reads DAMVIQNPRYQVTQFGKPVTLSCSQTLNHNVMYWYQQKSSQAPKLLFHYYDKDFNNEADTPDNFQSRRPNTSFCFLDIRSPGLGDTAMYLCATQGMHEQFFGPGTRLTVL.

The chain couples TRBV3-1 to TRBJ2-3; 7 bases line up with TRBD2. Germline-derived CDR1 and CDR2 are LGHDT and YNNKEL (reference sequence). The CDR3 contains 16 residues. J was trimmed by 2 bases and V by 2 bases; bases with no gene match: 7. CDR3 amino acids: CASSQNAGVTTDTQYF. The CDR3 region has the DNA TGTGCCAGCAGCCAAAACGCGGGGGTGACCACAGATACGCAGTATTTT.

The V gene is TRBV28, the J gene TRBJ2-1; D is unclear. The CDR3 covers 15 residues. The germline V gene encodes CDR1 MDHEN and CDR2 SYDVKM. Trimming removed 6 bases from V and 6 bases from J, with 18 bases in between. DNA of the CDR3: TGTGCCAGCAGGTTTTTCGACTCGCCCTTCAATGAGCAGTTCTTC. Amino acids: CASRFFDSPFNEQFF.

The table lists this clonotype with many counts. This sequence joins TRBV29-1 and TRBJ2-5, with D unresolved. In germline, CDR1 is SQVTM, CDR2 ANQGSEA. CDR3 size: 13 residues. Trimming took 3 bases from V and 3 from J, leaving 11 bases between them. Written as DNA, the CDR3 is TGCAGCGTTGACAGTCAGGTTAAAGAGACCCAGTACTTC. Amino acid sequence: CSVDSQVKETQYF.